This TCR beta chain was observed in a study of regulatory T cells in long-lasting Graves disease. Time point of the sample: newly diagnosed GD, antithyroid drugs for less than 3 months. After RNA was extracted from PBMCs, the TCR library was made from it. A roughly 8.3-milliliter sample of peripheral blood was drawn into EDTA tubes. Germline lookup yields CDR1 SGHRS and CDR2 YFSETQ. This CDR3 is 17 amino acids long. V was clipped by 0 bases and J by 0 bases, with 10 bases between them. Building the TCR beta libraries relied on iRepertoire HTBI primers, and CDR3 regions underwent Arm-PCR. TCRdb independently ran MiXCR on the multiplex PCR reads; one entry per CDR3 protein. The sample shows about 360,000 distinct CDR3 sequences, under 20% of them seen only once. The data were also submitted as part of a second study, on T cells in Graves' hyperthyroidism and ophthalmopathy.

The source was peripheral blood mononuclear cells (PBMCs), collected at new diagnosis, from a patient treated with antithyroid drugs. The V and J genes are TRBV5-1 and TRBJ1-6, with D possibly matching TRBD1 (5 bases). The clonotype originates from a woman aged 18-29 years with Graves disease. CDR3 in amino acids: CASSLGQMSSYNSPLHF. CDR3 coding DNA: TGCGCCAGCAGCTTGGGACAGATGAGCTCCTATAATTCACCCCTCCACTTT.